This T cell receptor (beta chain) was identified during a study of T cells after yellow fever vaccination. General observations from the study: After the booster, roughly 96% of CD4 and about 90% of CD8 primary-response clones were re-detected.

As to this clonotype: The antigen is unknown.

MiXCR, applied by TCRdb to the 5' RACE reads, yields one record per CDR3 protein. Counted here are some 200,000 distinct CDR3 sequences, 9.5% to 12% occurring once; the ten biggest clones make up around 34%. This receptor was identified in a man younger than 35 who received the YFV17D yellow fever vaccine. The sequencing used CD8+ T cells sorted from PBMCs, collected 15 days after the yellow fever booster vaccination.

The CDR3 coding sequence is TGCGCCAGCAGCCCGGGGCGGGGGGCAGGTCAGCCCCAGCATTTT. Residues: CASSPGRGAGQPQHF. The chain links TRBV4-1 to TRBJ1-5; D is perhaps TRBD1 (6 bases). The CDR3 length is 15 residues. V dropped 4 bases and J dropped 6 bases, with 16 bases sitting between them. The germline gives CDR1 MGHRA, CDR2 YSYEKL.